This T cell receptor beta chain was retrieved from a study of regulatory T cells in long-lasting Graves disease. Study results and caveats: TCR diversity in persistent Graves' patients was below that of newly diagnosed ones.

According to the study, TCR beta libraries were built with iRepertoire HTBI primers and CDR3-region Arm-PCR. One entry per CDR3 protein, called by TCRdb with MiXCR from the multiplex PCR reads. The sample has approximately 270,000 distinct CDR3 sequences, around 19% seen once. As regards this clonotype: The target antigen is unknown.

As for time point: newly diagnosed GD, antithyroid drugs for less than 3 months. RNA from PBMCs was the source of the TCR library. The sample was also reused in another study, on T cells in Graves' hyperthyroidism and ophthalmopathy. That work contributes: Graves' hyperthyroidism was deemed stable absent ophthalmopathy progression within 18 months. The authors' 13 V-J model separated ophthalmopathy from stable hyperthyroidism.

The TCR originated in a woman in her 30s with Graves disease. This specimen was peripheral blood mononuclear cells (PBMCs), taken at new diagnosis, from a patient treated with antithyroid drugs.

DNA for the CDR3: TGTGCCAGCAGTTACGGCAGGGGACTATCCTACGAGCAGTACTTC. Its translation: CASSYGRGLSYEQYF. The V call is TRBV6-5, the J call TRBJ2-7, with a possible D match to TRBD2 (7 bases). The CDR3 is 15 residues long. V lost 2 bases, J lost 1 base, and 12 bases lay in between. Germline lookup yields CDR1 MNHEY and CDR2 SVGAGI.